The T cell receptor beta chain described here comes from a study of T cells in Graves' hyperthyroidism and ophthalmopathy. Study results and limitations: Progression to ophthalmopathy was predicted a median of 6.5 months early.

Patients with uncontrolled infections, other autoimmune diseases, pregnancy or lactation were excluded. Source material for PBMCs was about 10 ml fresh peripheral blood. It was RNA transcripts that yielded the amplified TCR beta CDR3 regions. An initial round of RT-PCR targeting the TCR CDR3 relied on the HTBI primer set. MiXCR, applied by TCRdb to the multiplex PCR reads, yields one record per CDR3 protein. The sample records around 380,000 distinct CDR3 sequences, 13% being singletons. With V trimmed by 7 bases and J by 6 bases, 10 bases remained unmatched. CDR3 length equals 14 residues. CDR1 is MDHEN, CDR2 SYDVKM, per germline. Ten or more counts support this clonotype. Its antigen is currently unknown.

The clonotype was recovered from a man younger than 40 with Graves' hyperthyroidism that later progressed to Graves' ophthalmopathy. V and J are TRBV28 and TRBJ2-7, with 9 bases aligning to TRBD1. The sequencing input was blood. CDR3 DNA: TGTGCCAGCATACCGGGACAGGGATCGGGCGAGCAGTACTTC. As protein: CASIPGQGSGEQYF.